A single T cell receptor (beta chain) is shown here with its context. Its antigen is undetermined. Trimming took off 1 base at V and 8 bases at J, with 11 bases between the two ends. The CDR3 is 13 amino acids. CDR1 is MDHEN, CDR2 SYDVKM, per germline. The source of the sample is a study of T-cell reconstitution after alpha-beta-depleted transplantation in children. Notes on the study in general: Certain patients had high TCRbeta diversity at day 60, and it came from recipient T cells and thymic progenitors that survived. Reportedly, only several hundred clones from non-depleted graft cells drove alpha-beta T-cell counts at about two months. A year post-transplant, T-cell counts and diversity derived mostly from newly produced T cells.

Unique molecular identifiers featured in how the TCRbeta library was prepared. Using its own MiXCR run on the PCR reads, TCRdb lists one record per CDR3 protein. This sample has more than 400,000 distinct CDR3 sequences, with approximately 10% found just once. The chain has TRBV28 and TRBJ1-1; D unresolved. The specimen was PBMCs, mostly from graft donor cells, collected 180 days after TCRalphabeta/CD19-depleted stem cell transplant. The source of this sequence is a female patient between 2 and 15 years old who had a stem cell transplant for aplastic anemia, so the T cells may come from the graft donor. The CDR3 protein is CASSLYGLGEAFF. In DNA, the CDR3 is TGTGCCAGCAGTTTATACGGGTTGGGGGAAGCTTTCTTT.